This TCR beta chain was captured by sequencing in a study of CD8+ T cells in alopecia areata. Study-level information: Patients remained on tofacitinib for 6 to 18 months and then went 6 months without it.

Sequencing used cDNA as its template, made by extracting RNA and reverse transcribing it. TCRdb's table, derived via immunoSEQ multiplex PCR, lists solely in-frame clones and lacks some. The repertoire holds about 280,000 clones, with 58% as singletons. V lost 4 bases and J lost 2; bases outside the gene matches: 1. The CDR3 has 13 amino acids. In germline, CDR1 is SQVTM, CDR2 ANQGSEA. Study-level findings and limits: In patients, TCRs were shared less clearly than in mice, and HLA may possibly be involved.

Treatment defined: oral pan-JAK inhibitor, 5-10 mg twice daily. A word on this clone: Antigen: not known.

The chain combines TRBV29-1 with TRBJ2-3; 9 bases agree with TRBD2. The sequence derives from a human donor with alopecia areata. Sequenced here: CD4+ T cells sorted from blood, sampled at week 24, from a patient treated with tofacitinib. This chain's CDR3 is CSVGGLATDTQYF. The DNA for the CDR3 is TGCAGCGTTGGGGGACTAGCCACAGATACGCAGTATTTT.